This TCR beta chain stems from a study of shared clonotypes between healthy human individuals. On the study more broadly: CD4 naive and CD4 memory each took three plates per donor, while CD8 naive took two and CD8 memory one.

Profiling relied on immunoSEQ multiplex PCR, and the TCRdb table lists in-frame clones only, not all of them. Here the sample spans hundreds of thousands of clones, around 93% being singletons. Naivety among CD8 cells was defined by CD45RO negativity and positive CCR7 selection, thereby excluding terminally differentiated effector memory CD45RA+ cells. Healthy and HIV-negative, the adult donors had no recent acute infections or vaccinations. CDR1 is SQVTM, CDR2 ANQGSEA, per germline. V lost 7 bases and J lost 4, with 10 bases in between. The CDR3 spans 11 residues. General study findings and limits: Large depth notwithstanding, sorted-subset sequencing proved incomplete by rarefaction.

On this clone: Its specificity is unknown.

Sequenced input: naive CD8+ T cells sorted from blood. The V call is TRBV29-1, the J call TRBJ1-1, with a tentative D call TRBD1 (5 bases). The sequence derives from a man aged 25 to 40 in good health. CDR3 sequence: CSATQGTEAFF. CDR3 coding DNA: TGCAGCGCGACTCAGGGCACTGAAGCTTTCTTT. Full variable domain (rest looked up from reference TRBV29-1 and TRBJ1-1): SAVISQKPSRDICQRGTSLTIQCQVDSQVTMMFWYRQQPGQSLTLIATANQGSEATYESGFVIDKFPISRPNLTFSTLTVSNMSPEDSSIYLCSATQGTEAFFGQGTRLTVV.